Presented here are 24 T cell receptor beta chains from one specimen sequenced in a study of response to subunit inactivated influenza vaccine. Each CDR3 protein is one row after TCRdb ran MiXCR on the RT-PCR reads. The sample gives 450,000 to 500,000 distinct CDR3 sequences, approximately 11% of which show up once; less than 15% is in the top ten. Material: PBMCs from blood, obtained 40 to 50 days after vaccination. The source is a man in his forties or fifties who received an inactivated influenza vaccine.

To note about this clonotype: The CDR3 ends on some other residue instead of the conserved phenylalanine or tryptophan, so this is likely a read error. The rearrangement uses TRBV28 and TRBJ2-3; D call uncertain. Trimming stripped 1 base from V and 5 bases from J, with 16 bases between. Germline CDR1 reads MDHEN; CDR2 reads SYDVKM. The CDR3 length is 16 residues. This CDR3 reads CASSLSGPARGDTQYS. The CDR3 bases are TGTGCCAGCAGTTTATCGGGCCCCGCCCGAGGAGATACGCAGTATTCT.

This chain links TRBV11-2 with TRBJ1-4, with a possible D match to TRBD1 (6 bases). Germline V CDR1 and CDR2: SGHAT, FQNNGV. Trimming took 6 bases from V and 7 from J, leaving 12 bases between them. The CDR3 extends over 13 amino acids. The CDR3 is CASRKGGVEKLFF. The CDR3 nucleotides read TGTGCCAGCAGAAAAGGGGGAGTTGAAAAACTGTTTTTT.

The chain joins TRBV5-5 to TRBJ2-7; D unclear. The CDR3 has 11 residues. V lost 4 bases to trimming and J lost 10 bases, with 12 bases between them. Germline CDR1 and CDR2: SGHKS and YYEKEE (reference sequence). CDR3 in amino acids: CASSRRKGQYF. For the CDR3, the DNA is TGTGCCAGCAGCCGCAGGAAGGGACAGTACTTC.

The chain is built from TRBV6-1 and TRBJ2-5; TRBD1 agrees at 7 bases. V was pared by 8 bases and J by 4 bases, with 13 bases of the junction left unmatched. The length of the CDR3 is 15 residues. The germline gives CDR1 MNHNS, CDR2 SASEGT. CDR3 sequence (DNA): TGTGCCAGCCGGAGAGGGACAGCGGCCCTAGAGACCCAGTACTTC. Its protein is CASRRGTAALETQYF.

In its sample, this clonotype was seen a few times. The V and J genes are TRBV28 and TRBJ2-6; TRBD1 matches at 7 bases. The CDR3 has 15 amino acids. Germline trimming cut 10 bases from V and 4 bases from J; bases unmatched to any gene: 10. Germline values: CDR1 MDHEN, CDR2 SYDVKM. The CDR3 DNA sequence: TGTGCCACGAGACAGGGAGCCAAAGGGGCCAACGTCCTGACTTTC. Its protein is CATRQGAKGANVLTF.

Only a few counts were recorded for this clonotype. V usage is TRBV2 and J usage is TRBJ2-7; D is unresolved. Trimming removed 1 base at V and 2 bases at J, with 9 bases between. Germline V gene lookup returns CDR1 SNHLY and CDR2 FYNNEI. This CDR3 has 14 residues. DNA for the CDR3: TGTGCCAGCAGTGAAGGTAGGGCAGCCTACGAGCAGTACTTC. Its translation: CASSEGRAAYEQYF.

V is TRBV5-8 and J is TRBJ2-7, with 7 bases matching TRBD1. CDR3 length: 15 residues. V gave up 4 bases and J gave up 0 bases; unmatched junction bases: 7. Germline loops: CDR1 SGHTS, CDR2 YDEGEE. CDR3 sequence reads: CASSGRDSGSYEQYF. CDR3 nucleotides: TGTGCCAGCAGCGGTAGGGACAGCGGCTCCTACGAGCAGTACTTC. Looking up the rest from reference TRBV5-8 and TRBJ2-7 gives the full variable domain: EAGVTQSPTHLIKTRGQQATLRCSPISGHTSVYWYQQALGLGLQFLLWYDEGEERNRGNFPPRFSGRQFPNYSSELNVNALELEDSALYLCASSGRDSGSYEQYFGPGTRLTVT.

Turning to this clonotype: A much larger clone differs from this one at a single base, so this may be a read error. The genes are TRBV20-1 and TRBJ2-2; no reliable D call. The CDR3 covers 13 residues. V lost 3 bases to trimming and J lost 6 bases, with 11 bases between them. Germline V gene lookup returns CDR1 DFQATT and CDR2 SNEGSKA (reference sequence). CDR3 in amino acids: CSASQTFPGELFF. Written as DNA, the CDR3 is TGCAGTGCTAGCCAGACCTTTCCCGGGGAGCTGTTTTTT.

This rearrangement joins TRBV29-1 to TRBJ2-4; no reliable D call. V shed 5 bases and J shed 8 bases, with 13 bases lying between them. Germline V lookup: CDR1 SQVTM, CDR2 ANQGSEA. The CDR3 contains 12 residues. In nucleotides, the CDR3 is TGCAGCGTTTCCGGCGGTGGGGACATTCAGTACTTC. Its protein product is CSVSGGGDIQYF.

This clonotype was detected many times. The V and J genes are TRBV7-2 and TRBJ2-5, with a tentative D call TRBD1 (5 bases). Germline V gene lookup returns CDR1 SGHTA and CDR2 FQGNSA. V gave up 1 base and J gave up 5 bases, with 14 bases separating them. The CDR3 length is 15 residues. This CDR3 is CASSLGMGRSETQYF. In DNA form, the CDR3 reads TGTGCCAGCAGCTTAGGAATGGGGCGGTCCGAGACCCAGTACTTC.

This clonotype was observed a few times. This chain connects TRBV12-3 or TRBV12-4 to TRBJ2-3, with 8 bases lining up with TRBD1. The J segment lost 1 base and the V segment lost 6 bases, leaving 9 bases of the junction unmatched. This CDR3 comprises 16 residues. The CDR3 loop reads CASSLYPGQGTDTQYF. The CDR3 DNA sequence: TGTGCCAGCAGCCTATACCCGGGACAGGGCACAGATACGCAGTATTTT.

V usage is TRBV27 and J usage is TRBJ1-6, with TRBD1 matching 8 bases. Germline loops: CDR1 MNHEY, CDR2 SMNVEV (reference sequence). The CDR3 runs to 16 residues. V gave up 5 bases and J gave up 8 bases; unmatched junction bases: 11. DNA for the CDR3: TGTGCCAGCAGTACCGGGACAGGTGTATTGTATTCACCCCTCCACTTT. As protein: CASSTGTGVLYSPLHF.

This chain joins TRBV7-8 and TRBJ2-7; 7 nucleotides line up with TRBD2. The CDR3 spans 15 residues. Germline V lookup: CDR1 SGHVS, CDR2 FQNEAQ. The V and J ends lost 1 base and 1 base, in that order; junction bases with no gene match: 4. This CDR3 is CASSLVREASYEQYF. The CDR3 DNA sequence: TGTGCCAGCAGCTTAGTACGGGAGGCTTCCTACGAGCAGTACTTC.

This clonotype showed up just a few times. This chain connects TRBV29-1 to TRBJ1-2; D is undetermined. CDR1 is SQVTM and CDR2 is ANQGSEA in the germline V gene. Trimming removed 6 bases from V and 4 bases from J, with 12 bases in between. CDR3 size: 12 residues. Written as DNA, the CDR3 is TGCAGCGTAGCTAAAGAGGGCTATGGCTACACCTTC. Translation: CSVAKEGYGYTF.

There are many counts of this clonotype. The rearrangement joins TRBV12-3 or TRBV12-4 to TRBJ2-3; 9 nucleotides agree with TRBD2. This CDR3 has 16 amino acids. Trimming at V came to 1 base and at J to 3 bases, leaving 5 bases not matched to a gene. In nucleotides, the CDR3 is TGTGCCAGCAGTTTAGGGCGGGGGGGCCAAACAGATACGCAGTATTTT. Translated, it gives CASSLGRGGQTDTQYF.

This chain connects TRBV18 to TRBJ2-3, with D hard to call. Germline-derived CDR1 and CDR2 are KGHSH and LQKENI. The V end was cut by 1 base, the J end by 5 bases, with 4 bases between. The CDR3 has 12 residues. The CDR3 region has the DNA TGTGCCAGCTCACCACAAAGAGATACGCAGTATTTT. This translates into CASSPQRDTQYF.

This clonotype was picked up a small number of times. This chain connects TRBV29-1 to TRBJ2-1; D gene uncertain. This CDR3 comprises 18 residues. V was clipped by 4 bases and J by 4 bases, with 26 bases between them. Germline CDR1 reads SQVTM; CDR2 reads ANQGSEA. DNA of the CDR3: TGCAGCGTTGGCCCCTCGGGCAAACGAAACGCGAGGTACAATGAGCAGTTCTTC. Amino acid sequence: CSVGPSGKRNARYNEQFF.

Remarks on this clonotype: This may be a read error: a much more frequent sequence differs by one nucleotide. The rearrangement joins TRBV12-3 or TRBV12-4 to TRBJ2-7; possibly TRBD1 for D (6 bases). The CDR3 extends over 16 amino acids. The V end lost 4 bases, the J end lost 3 bases, and 19 bases lay between the germline ends. CDR3 loop: CASSSASDRSSYEQYF. Here the CDR3 DNA reads TGTGCCAGCAGTTCTGCCTCTGACAGGAGCAGCTACGAGCAGTACTTC.

This clonotype was picked up a small number of times. This chain joins TRBV30 and TRBJ2-1; tentatively, D is TRBD1 or TRBD2 (5 bases each). Germline assignment: CDR1 GTSNPN and CDR2 SVGIG (reference sequence). V was pared by 3 bases and J by 2 bases, with 14 bases between. CDR3 length equals 15 residues. The CDR3 sequence is CAWSMGVHTYNEQFF. CDR3 nucleotides: TGTGCCTGGAGCATGGGGGTACACACCTACAATGAGCAGTTCTTC. The whole variable domain, remainder taken from reference TRBV30 and TRBJ2-1, is SQTIHQWPATLVQPVGSPLSLECTVEGTSNPNLYWYRQAAGRGLQLLFYSVGIGQISSEVPQNLSASRPQDRQFILSSKKLLLSDSGFYLCAWSMGVHTYNEQFFGPGTRLTVL.

The chain carries TRBV6-1 and TRBJ2-3, with D perhaps TRBD1 or TRBD2 (7 bases each). Germline V gene data show CDR1 as MNHNS and CDR2 as SASEGT. This CDR3 region has 15 residues. V lost 7 bases and J lost 4, with 18 bases in between. As DNA, the CDR3 is TGTGCCAGCACCGCAGGGGGGGTTATGGCAGATACGCAGTATTTT. Its protein product is CASTAGGVMADTQYF.

CDR3 residues: CASGSLLRGQGTQYF. CDR3 in DNA: TGTGCCAGCGGAAGCTTGTTAAGGGGGCAGGGGACCCAGTACTTC. The chain has TRBV5-5 and TRBJ2-5; TRBD1 matches at 7 bases. Trimming at V came to 7 bases and at J to 7 bases, leaving 16 bases not matched to a gene. The CDR3 is made up of 15 amino acids. Germline V CDR1 and CDR2: SGHKS, YYEKEE (reference sequence). Full variable domain (outside the CDR3, taken from reference TRBV5-5 and TRBJ2-5): DAGVTQSPTHLIKTRGQQVTLRCSPISGHKSVSWYQQVLGQGPQFIFQYYEKEERGRGNFPDRFSARQFPNYSSELNVNALLLGDSALYLCASGSLLRGQGTQYFGPGTRLLVL.

The table lists this clonotype with many counts. The rearrangement links TRBV20-1 to TRBJ1-1; 10 bases are shared with TRBD1. CDR1 and CDR2 from the germline V gene are DFQATT and SNEGSKA (reference sequence). The CDR3 has 14 amino acids. The junction had 2 bases not matched to a gene; V was cut back by 2 bases and J by 2 bases. The CDR3 sequence is CSARRTGGNTEAFF. As DNA, the CDR3 is TGCAGTGCTAGACGGACAGGGGGAAACACTGAAGCTTTCTTT.

This clonotype was picked up a small number of times. This chain uses TRBV7-6 with TRBJ2-3; TRBD2 matches 12 bases. The CDR3 sequence is 17 residues long. CDR1 SGHVS and CDR2 FNYEAQ come from the germline V gene. V was clipped by 5 bases and J by 0 bases; unmatched bases: 6. The CDR3 bases are TGTGCCAGCAGCCGAACTAGCGGGGGGACCAGCACAGATACGCAGTATTTT. This gives the protein CASSRTSGGTSTDTQYF.

This clonotype was recorded a few times. The chain combines TRBV25-1 with TRBJ1-2; D call uncertain. Germline assignment: CDR1 MGHDK and CDR2 SYGVNS. The CDR3 sequence is 15 residues long. V dropped 3 bases and J dropped 6 bases, with 17 bases sitting between them. CDR3 region: CASSEDYRTEDGYTF. CDR3 coding DNA: TGTGCCAGCAGTGAGGATTACCGGACCGAAGATGGCTACACCTTC.